A single sample gave rise to the 17 T cell receptor beta chains below, sequenced in a study of shared clonotypes between healthy human individuals. Clones were sequenced by immunoSEQ multiplex PCR, and TCRdb holds only the in-frame ones, with some missing. The repertoire holds 2 million to 3 million clones, with 93% as singletons. Sequenced input: naive CD4+ T cells from PBMCs. Subset defined: CD45RA+ positively selected. The receptors derive from a man between 18 and 35 years old in good health. Some clones in this sample may be carry-over from other donors' samples.

V gene TRBV5-4 combines with J gene TRBJ2-1, with D perhaps matching TRBD2 (5 bases). This CDR3 has 14 amino acids. V was clipped by 4 bases and J by 6 bases, with 14 bases between them. The germline V gene has CDR1 SGHNT and CDR2 YYREEE (reference sequence). CDR3 in DNA: TGTGCCAGCAGCGTCGGGATCCCTCTCAATGAGCAGTTCTTC. It yields the protein CASSVGIPLNEQFF.

CDR3 protein: CASSVDGGTLGEQFF. The CDR3 DNA is TGTGCCAGCAGCGTAGATGGGGGGACGCTAGGTGAGCAGTTCTTC. V usage is TRBV9 and J usage is TRBJ2-1; D might be TRBD2 (6 bases). Trimming left V 0 bases short and J 9 bases short, with 16 bases between. The CDR3 consists of 15 residues. Germline CDR1 is SGDLS and CDR2 is YYNGEE. Full variable domain (rest looked up from reference TRBV9 and TRBJ2-1): DSGVTQTPKHLITATGQRVTLRCSPRSGDLSVYWYQQSLDQGLQFLIQYYNGEERAKGNILERFSAQQFPDLHSELNLSSLELGDSALYFCASSVDGGTLGEQFFGPGTRLTVL.

This chain uses TRBV4-1 with TRBJ1-1; no firm D call. Trimming cost V 5 bases and J 1 base, with 14 bases left between them. Germline CDR1 is MGHRA and CDR2 is YSYEKL. The CDR3 extends over 15 amino acids. The chain's CDR3 is CASSSYLLQNTEAFF. The CDR3 coding sequence is TGCGCCAGCAGCTCATATTTACTACAGAACACTGAAGCTTTCTTT.

The V call is TRBV28, the J call TRBJ2-7; 7 positions match TRBD2. Trimming cost V 6 bases and J 0 bases; bases outside gene matches: 8. Looked up from germline, CDR1 is MDHEN and CDR2 is SYDVKM. The CDR3 runs 15 residues. CDR3 coding DNA: TGTGCCAGCAGAATAGGCGGGGGAAGCTCCTACGAGCAGTACTTC. This codes for CASRIGGGSSYEQYF.

This clone was picked up one time. The chain combines TRBV6-5 with TRBJ2-7; 13 bases are a match to TRBD2. The CDR3 runs to 13 residues. The junction had 2 bases not matched to a gene; V was cut back by 10 bases and J by 2 bases. Germline CDR1 and CDR2: MNHEY and SVGAGI. In DNA, the CDR3 is TGTGCCACGGGGACTAGCGGGACCTACGAGCAGTACTTC. Amino acid sequence: CATGTSGTYEQYF.

This chain links TRBV19 with TRBJ2-7, with TRBD1 matching over 7 bases. V lost 5 bases to trimming and J lost 5 bases; unmatched junction nucleotides: 9. The V gene's germline CDR1 is LNHDA and CDR2 SQIVND (reference sequence). The CDR3 consists of 14 residues. The CDR3 protein is CASSPTGNAHEQYF. The CDR3 nucleotides are TGTGCCAGTAGTCCGACAGGGAATGCCCACGAGCAGTACTTC.

This chain connects TRBV5-4 to TRBJ1-3; D call uncertain. Germline V lookup: CDR1 SGHNT, CDR2 YYREEE (reference sequence). The CDR3 is 14 residues long. The V and J ends lost 3 bases and 8 bases respectively, with 15 bases between them. The CDR3 reads CASSSGPRGYTIYF. The CDR3 DNA reads as TGTGCCAGCAGCTCCGGGCCCCGCGGTTACACCATATATTTT.

The chain has TRBV5-6 and TRBJ1-3; D uncertain. The CDR3 has 13 residues. V was shortened by 2 bases and J by 7 bases, with 10 bases between the two germline ends. Germline CDR1 is SGHDT and CDR2 is YYEEEE. CDR3 sequence reads: CASSFSGWNTIYF. The CDR3, as DNA: TGTGCCAGCAGCTTTTCGGGGTGGAACACCATATATTTT.

In this sample, this clone turned up a few times. V usage is TRBV30 and J usage is TRBJ1-1; 7 nucleotides agree with TRBD1. Per germline, CDR1 GTSNPN and CDR2 SVGIG (reference sequence). The CDR3 sequence is 10 residues long. The V gene end was trimmed by 5 bases and the J gene end by 6 bases; junction bases not matched to a gene: 0. The chain's CDR3 is CAWGTAEAFF. Written as DNA, the CDR3 is TGTGCCTGGGGGACAGCTGAAGCTTTCTTT.

This clone was counted once. This chain connects TRBV7-9 to TRBJ2-2; D might be TRBD1 (6 bases). This CDR3 has 14 residues. Germline V gene sequence: CDR1 SEHNR, CDR2 FQNEAQ (reference sequence). The V gene lost 5 bases and the J gene lost 7 bases, with 14 bases spanning the gap. The CDR3 bases are TGTGCCAGCAGCCGAAACAGGGCAATCGGGGAGCTGTTTTTT. Its protein product is CASSRNRAIGELFF. Together with reference TRBV7-9 and TRBJ2-2, the CDR3 gives the full variable domain: DTGVSQNPRHKITKRGQNVTFRCDPISEHNRLYWYRQTLGQGPEFLTYFQNEAQLEKSRLLSDRFSAERPKGSFSTLEIQRTEQGDSAMYLCASSRNRAIGELFFGEGSRLTVL.

Worth noting for this clone: This specimen includes other DNA sequences encoding the same CDR3. CDR3 amino acids: CASSLGGTGELFF. Here the CDR3 DNA reads TGTGCCAGCAGCCTAGGAGGTACCGGGGAGCTGTTTTTT. The V gene is TRBV7-3, the J gene TRBJ2-2, with D perhaps matching TRBD2 (5 bases). V was pared by 5 bases and J by 5 bases, with 9 bases between. The CDR3 is 13 residues long. The V gene's germline CDR1 is SGHTA and CDR2 FQGTGA.

CDR3 DNA sequence: TGCGCCAGCAGCCAAGAGAGGCAGGCGTTGGGCACCGGGGAGCTGTTTTTT. This codes for CASSQERQALGTGELFF. J is TRBJ2-2 and V is TRBV4-1; D call uncertain. Germline V gene lookup returns CDR1 MGHRA and CDR2 YSYEKL. V lost 0 bases, J lost 4 bases, and 15 bases lay in between. This CDR3 comprises 17 residues.

This chain joins TRBV4-3 and TRBJ2-3; TRBD2 might be the D (5 bases). This CDR3 is built from 17 residues. The germline CDR1 and CDR2 sequences are LGHNA and YSLEER. V was clipped by 4 bases and J by 0 bases, with 17 bases between them. The CDR3 DNA reads TGCGCCAGCAGCCCCCCCGAGGAGGACGTTAGCACAGATACGCAGTATTTT. Its translation: CASSPPEEDVSTDTQYF.

This chain uses TRBV4-3 with TRBJ2-7; the D gene is possibly TRBD1 (6 bases). The ends were cut back, 0 bases at V and 2 bases at J, with 11 bases in the middle. From germline, CDR1 is LGHNA and CDR2 YSLEER. The CDR3 has 15 residues. This chain's CDR3 is CASSQEYRETYEQYF. In DNA, the CDR3 is TGCGCCAGCAGCCAAGAATACAGGGAGACCTACGAGCAGTACTTC.

This clone was counted once. The rearrangement joins TRBV5-1 to TRBJ1-1; a weak D match, TRBD1 (5 bases). Looked up from germline, CDR1 is SGHRS and CDR2 is YFSETQ. This CDR3 has 15 amino acids. V was cut by 4 bases and J by 8 bases, with 21 bases left in between. The CDR3 DNA reads TGCGCCAGCAGCGTCCGGGACCCTTCTCCCAACGAAGCTTTCTTT. Amino acid sequence: CASSVRDPSPNEAFF.

The chain recombines TRBV6-1 with TRBJ2-1, with 8 bases fitting TRBD1. CDR1 and CDR2 from the germline V gene are MNHNS and SASEGT. This CDR3 is built from 16 residues. With 4 bases clipped from V and 5 bases from J, the junction kept 10 bases outside the gene matches. CDR3 region: CASSGLGQATDNEQFF. CDR3 nucleotide sequence: TGTGCCAGCAGTGGACTGGGACAGGCAACGGACAATGAGCAGTTCTTC.

V is TRBV6-5 and J is TRBJ2-5, with no clear D. CDR3 length: 13 residues. Trimming cost V 0 bases and J 4 bases, with 6 bases left between them. The V gene's germline CDR1 is MNHEY and CDR2 SVGAGI. The CDR3 loop is CASSYSLLETQYF. DNA of the CDR3: TGTGCCAGCAGTTACTCGTTGCTAGAGACCCAGTACTTC.